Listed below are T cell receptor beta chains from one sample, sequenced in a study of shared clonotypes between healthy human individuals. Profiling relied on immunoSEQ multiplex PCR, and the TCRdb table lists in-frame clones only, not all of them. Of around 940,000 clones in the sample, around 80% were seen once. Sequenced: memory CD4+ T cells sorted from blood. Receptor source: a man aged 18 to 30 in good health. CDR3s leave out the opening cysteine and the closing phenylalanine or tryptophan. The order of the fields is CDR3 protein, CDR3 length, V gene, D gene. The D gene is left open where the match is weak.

ASRPGQGPQPQH 12 TRBV6-1 TRBD1
ASSSRLAAAETQY 13 TRBV7-2 TRBD2
ASSPSLGDSYEQY 13 TRBV19 NA
ASSQDERSDRFDQPQH 16 TRBV4-1 TRBD1
ASSLGANEKLF 11 TRBV7-2 NA
ASSPGQRSTDTQY 13 TRBV18 NA
ASSLAGQGYTEAF 13 TRBV5-1 NA
ASSGQGYSPLH 11 TRBV2 NA
ASSLNPQAGEAF 12 TRBV11-2 NA
ASRGGAADTQY 11 TRBV28 NA
ASSGGLPKAEAF 12 TRBV10-1 NA
ASSLSLGYEQY 11 TRBV6-6 NA
ASSRTGTGANVLT 13 TRBV6-5 NA
ASSYEAVGLQNIQY 14 TRBV6-6 NA
ASNQAVTDTQY 11 TRBV7-2 NA
ASSPGGARTGELF 13 TRBV18 NA
ASSPILDRGEQY 12 TRBV6-5 TRBD1
ASSVGATNEKLF 12 TRBV9 NA
AWSGGAGNSPLH 12 TRBV30 NA
ATRGVGANVLT 11 TRBV6-6 NA
ASSQQDVYGYT 11 TRBV19 NA
ASSELDFSGANVLT 14 TRBV6-1 NA
ASSDTFGANVLT 12 TRBV6-1 NA
ASSLGVPVVNQPQH 14 TRBV7-4 NA
ASSTQVNTEAF 11 TRBV19 NA
ASSPRPPGNSPLH 13 TRBV2 NA
SAQTQYEQY 9 TRBV20-1 NA
ASSPPTGGYGYT 12 TRBV18 TRBD1
ASSSKRQGSGNTIY 14 TRBV7-2 TRBD1
ASSLAWRERNNEQF 14 TRBV5-1 TRBD2
ASSPPGLRQNTEAF 14 TRBV18 NA
ASSPLGADTQY 11 TRBV5-6 NA
ASRSPTGEY 9 TRBV6-6 TRBD1
SVLEGNTEAF 10 TRBV29-1 NA
ASSYRGGDEKLF 12 TRBV7-6 NA
ASSVAGAGNTIY 12 TRBV9 NA
SARGARAF 8 TRBV20-1 NA
ASSFSPGQETQY 12 TRBV28 NA
ASSERVTLGEKLF 13 TRBV6-1 NA
ASSPKQGAGGGYT 13 TRBV7-2 TRBD1
ASSAAVERGTYEQY 14 TRBV5-1 TRBD2
SVDIRRVMGRGAQDTQY 17 TRBV29-1 NA
ASSEVVGNEQF 11 TRBV2 NA
AWSPGQSIHSPLH 13 TRBV30 NA
ASNFDRSYGYT 11 TRBV2 NA
ASSSEFQETQY 11 TRBV7-7 NA
AIREDNYGYT 10 TRBV6-1 NA
ASSLDSLGELF 11 TRBV5-4 NA
ASSLQPPNYNEQF 13 TRBV5-1 NA
ASNRGGTEAF 10 TRBV9 NA
ASSVDGRFNEQF 12 TRBV9 NA
ASSVSWEPGQAVSGNTIY 18 TRBV4-2 TRBD1
ASSLDLQGQGEKLF 14 TRBV11-2 NA
AALGQGGKGGTEAF 14 TRBV28 TRBD1
ASSQFGGYT 9 TRBV19 NA